This T cell receptor (beta chain) was captured in a study of HIV-infected children after antiretroviral therapy interruption. Study-level background: Continuous-treatment children had median age around 8 years, interruption less than 10 years. Continuous-treatment samples came from weeks 0, 48 and 150. EBV and CMV exposure was recorded in most children.

The sample's treatment: PENTA 11 planned treatment interruption arm or continuous ART arm. Unique molecular identifiers were included in an RNA-based 3' RACE TCR library. Using its own MiXCR run on the 3' RACE reads, TCRdb lists one record per CDR3 protein. Found here are fewer than 7,500 distinct CDR3 sequences, about 17% of them singletons; the top ten hold roughly 15%. The CDR3 covers 14 residues. With 4 bases removed from V and 3 bases from J, the gap between germline ends came to 13 bases. CDR1 is SGHVS, CDR2 FQNEAQ, per germline. This clonotype was seen repeatedly, ten times or more. The V and J genes are TRBV7-8 and TRBJ2-7; D unresolved. The receptor comes from a pool of human donors with HIV. This material consisted of CD45RO+ CD8+ T cells from PBMCs, pooled from several time points, taken from a donor given antiretroviral therapy, either interrupted or continuous. Indicated subset: memory CD8+ CD45RO+ CD45RA- T cells. The CDR3 reads CASSSPLDGYEQYF. Here the CDR3 DNA reads TGTGCCAGCAGCTCACCCCTGGACGGCTACGAGCAGTACTTC.